This T cell receptor beta chain was profiled in a study of cytomegalovirus exposure and HLA in healthy donors. Findings and caveats of the study: TCR beta V- and J-gene trimming was later associated with a missense DCLRE1C variant. Previously analyzed data showed that most TCR beta V segments were productive at a frequency of about 87% or about 30%. DRB1 showed the most TCR associations and HLA-C the fewest in a later analysis, as rates varied by HLA locus.

PCR primers comprised 60 Vbeta and 13 Jbeta primers. TCRdb keeps only in-frame clones here, not all; method: immunoSEQ multiplex PCR. The data show more than 95,000 clones, around 73% seen once. Points on this clone: Antigen: not known.

This sequence was found in a woman between 40 and 50 years old in good health and CMV-seronegative. The sequencing input was PBMCs.

This CDR3 reads CASSLRSGGTGELFF. The CDR3 DNA reads TGTGCCAGCAGCTTAAGGTCAGGCGGGACCGGGGAGCTGTTTTTT. The chain combines TRBV7-9 with TRBJ2-2, with D possibly being TRBD2 (5 bases). Per germline, CDR1 SEHNR and CDR2 FQNEAQ (reference sequence). The CDR3 has 15 residues. V gave up 2 bases and J gave up 5 bases, with 12 bases separating them.